These 3 T cell receptor beta chains share one sample of origin, sequenced in a study of metastatic and nonmetastatic thyroid tumors. All patients were treatment-naive before thyroid surgery. TCRdb re-called the PCR reads with MiXCR. The sample records 30,000 to 35,000 clones, 25% to 30% being singletons. Sequencing was done on a sample of blood. Receptors originate from a female donor with papillary thyroid cancer or a benign thyroid nodule (not recorded which). Some clones in this sample may be carry-over from other donors' samples.

CDR3 protein: CASTNAGGGTYEQYF. CDR3 in DNA: TGTGCCAGCACCAACGCCGGGGGGGGTACCTACGAGCAGTACTTC. V usage is TRBV6-2 or TRBV6-3 and J usage is TRBJ2-7, with 8 bases lining up with TRBD2. Trimming cost V 7 bases and J 2 bases; bases outside gene matches: 10. Germline lookup yields CDR1 MNHEY and CDR2 SVGEGT. The CDR3 has 15 residues.

This chain links TRBV6-1 with TRBJ2-7, with TRBD2 identical over 7 bases. Trimming cost V 8 bases and J 4 bases; bases outside gene matches: 11. The CDR3 extends over 14 amino acids. Per the germline V gene, CDR1 is MNHNS and CDR2 is SASEGT. The CDR3 DNA reads as TGTGCCAGCTGGGAGGGACTCCTCAGGTACGAGCAGTACTTC. Its protein product is CASWEGLLRYEQYF.

This clone was counted at least ten times. The chain recombines TRBV14 with TRBJ1-2; D remains unclear. CDR1 is SGHDN, CDR2 FVKESK, per germline. This CDR3 region has 13 residues. Trimming removed 4 bases at V and 2 bases at J, with 8 bases between. CDR3 amino acids: CASSPGLNYGYTF. The CDR3 nucleotides are TGTGCCAGCAGCCCGGGATTGAACTATGGCTACACCTTC.